This T cell receptor (beta chain) was captured in a study of siplizumab effects on memory and regulatory T cells. TCR templates numbering 90,000 to 100,000 were assayed per sample. Some clones are missing from TCRdb's copy, which holds only in-frame ones; the method was immunoSEQ multiplex PCR. The sample holds approximately 100,000 clones; about 94% are singletons and the top ten take around 0.16%. V was pared by 3 bases and J by 7 bases, with 3 bases of the junction left unmatched. The germline V gene has CDR1 MGHRA and CDR2 YSYEKL. CDR3 length equals 14 residues. To note about this clone: The target antigen is unknown.

General study findings and limits: Relative to controls at about 27%, mappable alloreactive CD4+ clones exhibited a mean Treg-derived proportion of around 65% with siplizumab. Naive T cells were seemingly more diverse than memory cells, and major contributions to the alloresponse seemed to be made by them. Researchers did not confirm the suppressive function of proliferating Tregs from siplizumab cultures.

This TCR was sampled from a human donor in good health. This chain connects TRBV4-1 to TRBJ2-2; 9 bases map to TRBD1. The source material was non-Treg CD4+ T cells sorted from blood. The CDR3, as DNA: TGCGCCAGCAGCCATAGGGACAGGGTCGGGGAGCTGTTTTTT. Encoded protein: CASSHRDRVGELFF.